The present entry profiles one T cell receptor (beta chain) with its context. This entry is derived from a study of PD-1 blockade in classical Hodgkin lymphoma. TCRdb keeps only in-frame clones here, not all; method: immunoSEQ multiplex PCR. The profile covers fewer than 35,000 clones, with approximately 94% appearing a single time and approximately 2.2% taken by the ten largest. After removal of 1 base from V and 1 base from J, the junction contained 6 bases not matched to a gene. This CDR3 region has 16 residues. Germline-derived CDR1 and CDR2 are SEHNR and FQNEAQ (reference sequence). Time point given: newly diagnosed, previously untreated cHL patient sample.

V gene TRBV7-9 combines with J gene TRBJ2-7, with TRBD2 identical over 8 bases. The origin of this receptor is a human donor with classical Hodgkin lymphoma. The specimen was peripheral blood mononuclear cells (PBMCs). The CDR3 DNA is TGTGCCAGCAGCTTAGTGAGCGGGGGTTCATCCTACGAGCAGTACTTC. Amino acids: CASSLVSGGSSYEQYF.